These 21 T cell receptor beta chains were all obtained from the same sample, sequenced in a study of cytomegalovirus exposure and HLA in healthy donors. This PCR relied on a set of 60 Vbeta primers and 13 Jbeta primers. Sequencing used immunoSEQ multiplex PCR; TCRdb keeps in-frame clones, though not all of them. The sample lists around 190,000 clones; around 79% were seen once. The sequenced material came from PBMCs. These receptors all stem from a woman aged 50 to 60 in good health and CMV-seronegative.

The CDR3 DNA is TGTGCCAGCAGTTTATTGACAGGCCTACGGGTCGCTGAAGCTTTCTTT. The encoded protein is CASSLLTGLRVAEAFF. The chain combines TRBV27 with TRBJ1-1; maybe TRBD1 (6 bases). The V gene lost 1 base and the J gene lost 6 bases, with 18 bases spanning the gap. The CDR3 runs to 16 residues. CDR1 is MNHEY and CDR2 is SMNVEV in the germline V gene (reference sequence).

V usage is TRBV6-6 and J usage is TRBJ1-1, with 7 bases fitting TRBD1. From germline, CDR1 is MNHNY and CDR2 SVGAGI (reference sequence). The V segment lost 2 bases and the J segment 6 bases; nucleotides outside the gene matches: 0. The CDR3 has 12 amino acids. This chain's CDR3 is CASSYQGAEAFF. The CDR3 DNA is TGTGCCAGCAGTTACCAGGGGGCTGAAGCTTTCTTT.

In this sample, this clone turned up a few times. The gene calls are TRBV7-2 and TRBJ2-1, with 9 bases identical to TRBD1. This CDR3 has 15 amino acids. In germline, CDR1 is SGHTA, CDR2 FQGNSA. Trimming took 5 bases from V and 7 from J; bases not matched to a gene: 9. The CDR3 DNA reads TGTGCCAGCAGCAACCCCCACAGGGGGCGGAATGAGCAGTTCTTC. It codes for CASSNPHRGRNEQFF.

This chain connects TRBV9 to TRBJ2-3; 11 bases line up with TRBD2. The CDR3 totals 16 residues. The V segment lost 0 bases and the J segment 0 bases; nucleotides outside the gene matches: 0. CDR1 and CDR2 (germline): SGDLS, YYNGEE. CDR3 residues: CASSVGTSGSTDTQYF. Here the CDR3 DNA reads TGTGCCAGCAGCGTAGGGACTAGCGGGAGCACAGATACGCAGTATTTT. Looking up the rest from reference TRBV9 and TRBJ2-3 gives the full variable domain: DSGVTQTPKHLITATGQRVTLRCSPRSGDLSVYWYQQSLDQGLQFLIQYYNGEERAKGNILERFSAQQFPDLHSELNLSSLELGDSALYFCASSVGTSGSTDTQYFGPGTRLTVL.

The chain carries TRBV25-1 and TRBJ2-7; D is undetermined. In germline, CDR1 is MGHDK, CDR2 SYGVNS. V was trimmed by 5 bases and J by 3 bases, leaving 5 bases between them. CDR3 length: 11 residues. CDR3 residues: CASSPRYEQYF. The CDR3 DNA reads TGTGCCAGCAGTCCTCGCTACGAGCAGTACTTC.

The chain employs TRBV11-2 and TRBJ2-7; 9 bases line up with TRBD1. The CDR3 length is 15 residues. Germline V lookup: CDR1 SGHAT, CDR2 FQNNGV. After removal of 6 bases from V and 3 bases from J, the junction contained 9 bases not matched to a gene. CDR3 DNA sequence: TGTGCCAGCAGTGTTACAGGGGGCAATCTCTACGAGCAGTACTTC. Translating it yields CASSVTGGNLYEQYF. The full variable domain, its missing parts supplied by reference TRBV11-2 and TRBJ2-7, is EAGVAQSPRYKIIEKRQSVAFWCNPISGHATLYWYQQILGQGPKLLIQFQNNGVVDDSQLPKDRFSAERLKGVDSTLKIQPAKLEDSAVYLCASSVTGGNLYEQYFGPGTRLTVT.

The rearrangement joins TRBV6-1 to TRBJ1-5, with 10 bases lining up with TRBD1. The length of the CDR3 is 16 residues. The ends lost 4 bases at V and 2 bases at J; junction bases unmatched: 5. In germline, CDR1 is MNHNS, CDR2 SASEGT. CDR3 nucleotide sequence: TGTGCCAGCAGTGCACGACAGGGGGCCGGCAATCAGCCCCAGCATTTT. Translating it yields CASSARQGAGNQPQHF.

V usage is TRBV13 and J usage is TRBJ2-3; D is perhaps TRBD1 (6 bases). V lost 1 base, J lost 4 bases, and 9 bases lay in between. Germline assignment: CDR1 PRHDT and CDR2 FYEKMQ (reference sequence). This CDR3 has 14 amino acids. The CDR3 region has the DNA TGTGCCAGCAGCTTAGTGGGGGCAGCAGATACGCAGTATTTT. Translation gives CASSLVGAADTQYF.

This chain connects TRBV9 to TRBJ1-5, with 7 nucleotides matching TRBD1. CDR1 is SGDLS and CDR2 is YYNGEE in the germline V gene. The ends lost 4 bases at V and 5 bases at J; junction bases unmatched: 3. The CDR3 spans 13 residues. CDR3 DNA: TGTGCCAGCAGCAGACAGGGATATCAGCCCCAGCATTTT. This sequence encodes CASSRQGYQPQHF.

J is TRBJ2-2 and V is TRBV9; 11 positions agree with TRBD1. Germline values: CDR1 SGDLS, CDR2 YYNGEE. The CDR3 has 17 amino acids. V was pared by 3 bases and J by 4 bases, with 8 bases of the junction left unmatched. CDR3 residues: CASSEGAGQGATGELFF. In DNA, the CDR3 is TGTGCCAGCAGCGAGGGTGCCGGACAGGGGGCCACCGGGGAGCTGTTTTTT.

The CDR3 DNA sequence: TGTGCCAGCAGCCCCCCGGGGAGGGCGAACACCGGGGAGCTGTTTTTT. It codes for CASSPPGRANTGELFF. The chain uses TRBV7-3 and TRBJ2-2, with 7 bases matching TRBD2. Trimming removed 5 bases from V and 0 bases from J; junction bases left unmatched: 6. Per germline, CDR1 SGHTA and CDR2 FQGTGA. The CDR3 is 16 amino acids.

The chain's CDR3 is CASSQGDQGLAFF. CDR3 coding DNA: TGTGCCAGCAGTCAGGGAGACCAGGGACTTGCTTTCTTT. The rearrangement uses TRBV6-4 and TRBJ1-1, with D perhaps TRBD1 (5 bases). This CDR3 has 13 amino acids. Germline V gives CDR1 MRHNA, CDR2 SNTAGT. V gave up 5 bases and J gave up 11 bases, with 18 bases separating them.

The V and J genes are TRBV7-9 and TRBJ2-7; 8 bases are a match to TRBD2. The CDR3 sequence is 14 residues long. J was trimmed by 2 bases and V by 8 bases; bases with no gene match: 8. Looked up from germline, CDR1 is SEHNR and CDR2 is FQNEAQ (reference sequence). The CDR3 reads CASGFTSGTYEQYF. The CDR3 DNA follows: TGTGCCAGCGGGTTTACTAGCGGAACCTACGAGCAGTACTTC.

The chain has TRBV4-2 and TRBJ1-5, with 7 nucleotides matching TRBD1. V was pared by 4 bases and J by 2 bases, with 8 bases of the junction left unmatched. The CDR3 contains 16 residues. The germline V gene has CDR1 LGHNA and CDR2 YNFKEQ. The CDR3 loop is CASSPQDRDGNQPQHF. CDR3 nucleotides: TGTGCCAGCAGCCCCCAAGACAGGGATGGCAATCAGCCCCAGCATTTT.

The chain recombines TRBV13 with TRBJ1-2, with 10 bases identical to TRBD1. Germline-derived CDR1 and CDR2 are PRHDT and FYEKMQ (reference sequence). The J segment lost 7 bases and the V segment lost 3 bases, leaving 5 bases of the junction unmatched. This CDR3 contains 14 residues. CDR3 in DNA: TGTGCCAGCAGCTTTGACAGGGGGCGAACTGGCTACACCTTC. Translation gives CASSFDRGRTGYTF. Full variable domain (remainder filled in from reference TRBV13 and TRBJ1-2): AAGVIQSPRHLIKEKRETATLKCYPIPRHDTVYWYQQGPGQDPQFLISFYEKMQSDKGSIPDRFSAQQFSDYHSELNMSSLELGDSALYFCASSFDRGRTGYTFGSGTRLTVV.

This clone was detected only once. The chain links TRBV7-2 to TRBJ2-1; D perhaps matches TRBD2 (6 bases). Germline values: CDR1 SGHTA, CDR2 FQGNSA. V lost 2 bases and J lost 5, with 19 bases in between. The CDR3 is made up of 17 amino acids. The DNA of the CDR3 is TGTGCCAGCAGCTTAATTGCGGGGCCCACGGGGGACAATGAGCAGTTCTTC. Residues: CASSLIAGPTGDNEQFF.

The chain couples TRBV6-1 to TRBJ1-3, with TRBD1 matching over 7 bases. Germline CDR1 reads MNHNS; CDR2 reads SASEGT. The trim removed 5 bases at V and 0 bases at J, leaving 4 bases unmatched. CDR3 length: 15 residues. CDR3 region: CASSKQGSSGNTIYF. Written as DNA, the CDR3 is TGTGCCAGCAGTAAACAGGGGTCCTCTGGAAACACCATATATTTT.

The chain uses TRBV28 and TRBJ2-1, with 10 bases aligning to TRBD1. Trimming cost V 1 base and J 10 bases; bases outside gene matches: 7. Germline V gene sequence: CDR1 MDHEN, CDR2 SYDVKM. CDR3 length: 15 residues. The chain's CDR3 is CASSLSGQGTREQFF. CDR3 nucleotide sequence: TGTGCCAGCAGTTTATCGGGACAGGGGACAAGGGAGCAGTTCTTC.

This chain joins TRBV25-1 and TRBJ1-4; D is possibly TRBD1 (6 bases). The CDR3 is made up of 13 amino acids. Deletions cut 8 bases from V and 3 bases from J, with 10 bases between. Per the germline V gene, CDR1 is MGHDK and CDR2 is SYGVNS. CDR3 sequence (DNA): TGTGCCAGCGGGACAATTCCTAATGAAAAACTGTTTTTT. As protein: CASGTIPNEKLFF.

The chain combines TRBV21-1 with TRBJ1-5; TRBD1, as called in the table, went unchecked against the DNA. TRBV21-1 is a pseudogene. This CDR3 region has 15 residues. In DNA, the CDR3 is TGTGCCAGCCGAGGGGGTTTTGGTGACAATCAGCCCCAGCATTTT. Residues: CASRGGFGDNQPQHF.

The CDR3 loop is CASSDTSGRANEQFF. The DNA of the CDR3 is TGTGCCAGCAGCGATACTAGCGGGAGGGCCAATGAGCAGTTCTTC. The chain carries TRBV9 and TRBJ2-1, with 13 bases matching TRBD2. The CDR3 runs 15 residues. The V segment lost 3 bases and the J segment 6 bases; nucleotides outside the gene matches: 3. Germline CDR1 SGDLS, CDR2 YYNGEE.